A selection of T cell receptor beta chains follows, all from one sample in a study of T cell responses to AZD1222 COVID-19 vaccine. Sequenced by immunoSEQ multiplex PCR; TCRdb stores in-frame clones only, minus some. The data hold over 150,000 clones, with 92% observed a single time. The sequencing used peripheral blood, collected on day 0 of MenACWY control vaccination. The receptors were gathered from an adult in good health. Each CDR3 is given with its conserved first and last residue. A D gene is named only where the DNA matches it firmly. A clone size is listed for some rows: how often the clone was seen (once, few, many), or a class if it is expanded.

cdr3_length,v_call,clone_size,j_call,d_call,cdr3_aa,cdr3_nt
16,TRBV7-2,-,TRBJ1-3,-,CASSPSGAGTGNTIYF,TGTGCCAGCAGCCCCTCAGGGGCAGGGACTGGAAACACCATATATTTT
14,TRBV5-1,-,TRBJ1-3,-,CASSPGTRGNTIYF,TGCGCCAGCAGCCCTGGGACAAGAGGAAACACCATATATTTT
16,TRBV5-1,-,TRBJ2-5,TRBD2,CASSSRLAGAQETQYF,TGCGCCAGCAGCTCCAGACTAGCGGGAGCTCAAGAGACCCAGTACTTC
13,TRBV7-9,-,TRBJ1-6,TRBD1,CASSSRGHSPLHF,TGTGCCAGCAGCTCCAGGGGGCATTCACCCCTCCACTTT
12,TRBV24-1,-,TRBJ2-6,-,CATSRGANVLTF,TGTGCCACCAGCCGCGGGGCCAACGTCCTGACTTTC
13,TRBV19,once,TRBJ1-2,-,CASSPTVRDGYTF,TGTGCCAGTAGTCCCACCGTTAGAGATGGCTACACCTTC
15,TRBV11-3,-,TRBJ2-4,-,CASSLAAASKNIQYF,TGTGCCAGCAGCTTAGCCGCGGCCTCCAAAAACATTCAGTACTTC
15,TRBV7-2,few,TRBJ1-2,-,CASSLLGTAIYGYTF,TGTGCCAGCAGCTTATTAGGTACAGCCATTTATGGCTACACCTTC
13,TRBV9,-,TRBJ1-5,-,CASSVGEAQPQHF,TGTGCCAGCAGCGTAGGGGAAGCTCAGCCCCAGCATTTT
15,TRBV6-5,-,TRBJ1-5,TRBD1,CASNPQGVLNQPQHF,TGTGCCAGCAATCCACAGGGGGTCCTCAATCAGCCCCAGCATTTT
14,TRBV7-3,-,TRBJ2-1,TRBD2,CANQRDEAFDEQFF,TGTGCCAACCAGCGGGATGAGGCCTTCGATGAGCAGTTCTTC
16,TRBV6-6,-,TRBJ1-2,-,CASSYGQRTANYGYTF,TGTGCCAGCAGCTACGGGCAGAGGACAGCGAACTATGGCTACACCTTC
15,TRBV6-4,-,TRBJ2-2,-,CASSPIPGQTGELFF,TGTGCCAGCAGTCCGATCCCGGGCCAAACCGGGGAGCTGTTTTTT
15,TRBV7-2,-,TRBJ1-5,-,CASSPGWNSNQPQHF,TGTGCCAGCAGCCCAGGATGGAATAGCAATCAGCCCCAGCATTTT
15,TRBV11-2,-,TRBJ2-5,-,CASSYDRGLQETQYF,TGTGCCAGCAGCTACGACCGCGGTCTCCAAGAGACCCAGTACTTC
13,TRBV10-3,-,TRBJ1-1,-,CAIRMTENTEAFF,TGTGCCATCAGGATGACGGAGAACACTGAAGCTTTCTTT
14,TRBV11-2,-,TRBJ2-7,-,CASSQGTKKVEQYF,TGTGCCAGCAGCCAAGGAACTAAGAAGGTCGAGCAGTACTTC
12,TRBV3-1/TRBV3-2,-,TRBJ1-2,-,CASSQAHSGYTF,TGTGCCAGCAGCCAAGCCCACAGCGGCTACACCTTC
14,TRBV19,once,TRBJ2-2,-,CASTQGTHTGELFF,TGTGCCAGTACCCAGGGGACGCACACCGGGGAGCTGTTTTTT
14,TRBV19,once,TRBJ1-3,-,CASSHLNTGNTIYF,TGTGCCAGTAGTCACCTAAATACTGGAAACACCATATATTTT
14,TRBV6-5,-,TRBJ2-2,TRBD1,CASRQQGIAGELFF,TGTGCCAGCAGACAACAGGGGATCGCCGGGGAGCTGTTTTTT
15,TRBV2,once,TRBJ2-1,TRBD2,CASNKRTSGYNEQFF,TGTGCCAGCAACAAGAGGACTAGCGGTTACAATGAGCAGTTCTTC
14,TRBV4-2,-,TRBJ2-7,-,CASSQDGHPYEQYF,TGTGCCAGCAGCCAAGACGGACACCCCTACGAGCAGTACTTC
14,TRBV19,-,TRBJ1-5,-,CASSTVGYRSTQHF,TGTGCCAGTTCTACAGTCGGGTACCGATCGACCCAGCATTTT
14,TRBV29-1,-,TRBJ1-4,-,CSVEEGPTNEKLFF,TGCAGCGTTGAAGAGGGACCAACTAATGAAAAACTGTTTTTT
17,TRBV7-9,-,TRBJ2-1,TRBD2,CASSLTWREGFDNEQFF,TGTGCCAGCAGCTTAACGTGGCGGGAGGGGTTCGACAATGAGCAGTTCTTC
13,TRBV6-2/TRBV6-3,-,TRBJ1-1,-,CASSYWGVAEAFF,TGTGCCAGCAGTTACTGGGGGGTGGCTGAAGCTTTCTTT
15,TRBV7-9,-,TRBJ1-1,-,CASSFALGSNTEAFF,TGTGCCAGCAGCTTTGCCCTCGGGTCGAACACTGAAGCTTTCTTT
13,TRBV28,once,TRBJ1-1,-,CASIPKGDTEAFF,TGTGCCAGCATCCCCAAGGGGGACACTGAAGCTTTCTTT
16,TRBV27,-,TRBJ2-2,TRBD2,CASSGLAAPNTGELFF,TGTGCCAGCTCGGGACTAGCGGCCCCGAACACCGGGGAGCTGTTTTTT
15,TRBV5-1,-,TRBJ2-2,-,CASSLLRGIPGELFF,TGCGCCAGCAGCTTGTTGCGGGGAATCCCCGGGGAGCTGTTTTTT
13,TRBV7-6,-,TRBJ1-2,-,CASSLADGYGYTF,TGTGCCAGCAGCTTGGCAGACGGGTATGGCTACACCTTC
12,TRBV18,-,TRBJ1-4,-,CASSPQDEKLFF,TGTGCCAGCTCACCCCAGGATGAAAAACTGTTTTTT
16,TRBV5-1,-,TRBJ2-3,-,CASSSEPRSGTDTQYF,TGCGCCAGCAGCTCCGAACCCAGGAGCGGCACAGATACGCAGTATTTT
16,TRBV5-4,once,TRBJ2-7,TRBD2,CASSSPGLAGAPEQYF,TGTGCCAGCAGCAGCCCCGGACTAGCGGGAGCCCCCGAGCAGTACTTC
14,TRBV19,-,TRBJ1-4,-,CASSIRDSSEKLFF,TGTGCCAGTAGTATCAGGGACTCGAGTGAAAAACTGTTTTTT
14,TRBV4-3,-,TRBJ2-7,-,CASSQEALVHEQYF,TGCGCCAGCAGCCAAGAAGCCCTTGTTCACGAGCAGTACTTC
17,TRBV9,-,TRBJ1-2,-,CASSVEGSGTPNYGYTF,TGTGCCAGCAGCGTAGAGGGGTCAGGGACTCCTAACTATGGCTACACCTTC
13,TRBV5-1,-,TRBJ1-1,-,CASSRPQGPEAFF,TGCGCCAGCAGCCGACCACAGGGCCCTGAAGCTTTCTTT
14,TRBV15,-,TRBJ2-1,-,CATSRGPAGNEQFF,TGTGCCACCAGCAGAGGACCTGCGGGGAATGAGCAGTTCTTC
15,TRBV2,-,TRBJ2-7,-,CASSIIINRANEQYF,TGTGCCAGCAGTATTATCATCAACAGGGCCAACGAGCAGTACTTC
14,TRBV28,-,TRBJ1-6,-,CASSLVGRNSPLHF,TGTGCCAGCAGTTTGGTGGGCCGGAATTCACCCCTCCACTTT
15,TRBV6-5,-,TRBJ2-7,TRBD2,CASRGRGASSYEQYF,TGTGCCAGCAGGGGGCGGGGGGCGAGCTCCTACGAGCAGTACTTC
17,TRBV18,-,TRBJ2-7,TRBD2,CASSPGLAGFRSYEQYF,TGTGCCAGCTCACCGGGACTAGCGGGATTCCGGTCCTACGAGCAGTACTTC
14,TRBV10-3,-,TRBJ1-2,-,CAIRALQSNYGYTF,TGTGCCATCAGAGCTTTACAGAGTAACTATGGCTACACCTTC
16,TRBV3-1/TRBV3-2,few,TRBJ2-2,-,CASNTLWGDNTGELFF,TGTGCCAGCAACACACTTTGGGGGGACAACACCGGGGAGCTGTTTTTT
16,TRBV5-1,-,TRBJ1-1,TRBD1,CASSPRTGGMNTEAFF,TGCGCCAGCAGCCCTAGGACAGGGGGCATGAACACTGAAGCTTTCTTT
16,TRBV14,-,TRBJ2-3,-,CASSPLRAASTDTQYF,TGTGCCAGCAGTCCCCTCAGGGCGGCCTCCACAGATACGCAGTATTTT
18,TRBV11-3,-,TRBJ1-6,-,CASSSSSVRASLPSPLHF,TGTGCCAGCAGCTCCTCCAGTGTGAGGGCGTCTCTTCCTTCACCCCTCCACTTT
16,TRBV10-3,few,TRBJ1-1,-,CATCTGQDGFGTEAFF,TGTGCCACCTGTACAGGCCAGGACGGCTTTGGCACTGAAGCTTTCTTT
17,TRBV30,-,TRBJ1-3,-,CAWSVSPPFGSGNTIYF,TGTGCCTGGAGTGTTTCCCCCCCCTTTGGGTCTGGAAACACCATATATTTT
15,TRBV19,-,TRBJ1-2,TRBD1,CASKVQGVVSYGYTF,TGTGCCAGTAAGGTCCAGGGGGTTGTTTCGTATGGCTACACCTTC
17,TRBV5-4,-,TRBJ2-6,-,CASSLFLGGSGANVLTF,TGTGCCAGCAGCTTGTTTCTCGGGGGATCTGGGGCCAACGTCCTGACTTTC
14,TRBV5-1,once,TRBJ2-5,-,CASSRETFQETQYF,TGCGCCAGCAGTCGGGAGACCTTCCAAGAGACCCAGTACTTC
12,TRBV11-1,-,TRBJ1-1,-,CASSLTRQGAFF,TGTGCCAGCAGCTTAACACGGCAGGGAGCTTTCTTT
14,TRBV9,-,TRBJ2-2,-,CASSVKRNTGELFF,TGTGCCAGCAGCGTTAAGCGTAACACCGGGGAGCTGTTTTTT
16,TRBV7-8,once,TRBJ2-3,TRBD2,CASSLLSSGRLDTQYF,TGTGCCAGCAGCTTACTGTCTAGCGGGAGGTTAGATACGCAGTATTTT